The 30 T cell receptor beta chains listed next were all sequenced from one sample in a study of spatial heterogeneity in lung cancer. Documented time point: sample taken at primary tumor resection. Their antigens are not known. TCRdb reprocessed the 5' RACE reads via MiXCR and lists one record per CDR3 protein. The sample carries 2,500 to 3,500 distinct CDR3 sequences, 3.5% to 5.5% recorded once. Study results and limitations: Within tumors, counts of expanded alpha and beta TCRs tracked tumor mutation counts.

The sequenced sample was lung tumor tissue, obtained at surgery. The receptors originated from a female donor with early-stage non-small cell lung cancer.

Relative to its sample, this clonotype is medium-sized (0.01 to 0.1%). V and J are TRBV12-3 or TRBV12-4 and TRBJ1-4; D may be TRBD1 (6 bases). This CDR3 is 14 amino acids long. Deletions cut 3 bases from V and 10 bases from J, with 15 bases between. CDR3 protein: CASSFGDTQGKLFF. The CDR3, as DNA: TGTGCCAGCAGTTTCGGGGACACCCAAGGAAAACTGTTTTTT.

In this sample, this clonotype turned up many times. This chain connects TRBV19 to TRBJ1-5, with D possibly being TRBD1 (5 bases). CDR1 LNHDA and CDR2 SQIVND come from the germline V gene (reference sequence). V was clipped by 0 bases and J by 7 bases, with 16 bases between them. The CDR3 is 16 amino acids. Here the CDR3 DNA reads TGTGCCAGTAGTATAGATGGGGTAGGGGACGAACAGCCCCAGCATTTT. Protein sequence: CASSIDGVGDEQPQHF.

This clonotype rates as medium-sized. The chain joins TRBV6-2 or TRBV6-3 to TRBJ2-1; the match to TRBD2 covers 7 bases. This CDR3 is 15 amino acids long. Trimming at V came to 4 bases and at J to 0 bases, leaving 3 bases not matched to a gene. Germline CDR1 and CDR2: MNHEY and SVGEGT. The CDR3 spells CASSSAGTSYNEQFF. DNA for the CDR3: TGTGCCAGCAGTTCAGCGGGGACCTCCTACAATGAGCAGTTCTTC.

This clonotype is labeled medium-sized. The chain recombines TRBV7-2 with TRBJ2-5, with 9 positions matching TRBD2. V trimming: 5 bases; J trimming: 2 bases; junction bases outside the gene matches: 9. The CDR3 has 16 amino acids. The germline V gene has CDR1 SGHTA and CDR2 FQGNSA. CDR3 sequence (DNA): TGTGCCAGCAGCCCAAGGCTAGCGGGGACACAAGAGACCCAGTACTTC. Residues: CASSPRLAGTQETQYF.

In its sample, this clonotype is medium-sized. Here the CDR3 reads CASSLEHRLNTIYF. The CDR3 DNA is TGTGCCAGCAGCTTAGAACATCGTCTGAACACCATATATTTT. This chain uses TRBV7-9 with TRBJ1-3; D remains ambiguous. The CDR3 is 14 residues long. CDR1 is SEHNR and CDR2 is FQNEAQ in the germline V gene (reference sequence). Trimming took off 1 base at V and 7 bases at J, with 11 bases between the two ends.

This clonotype was recorded at least ten times. V gene TRBV7-8 combines with J gene TRBJ2-2, with TRBD1 matching 7 bases. V trimming: 5 bases; J trimming: 2 bases; junction bases outside the gene matches: 17. The CDR3 is 19 amino acids. Germline CDR1 SGHVS, CDR2 FQNEAQ. CDR3 sequence reads: CASSPYGAQGEKNTGELFF. CDR3 coding DNA: TGTGCCAGCAGCCCCTACGGGGCCCAGGGGGAAAAAAACACCGGGGAGCTGTTTTTT.

This clonotype was seen repeatedly, ten times or more. The chain links TRBV5-6 to TRBJ2-7, with 8 bases matching TRBD1. Germline lookup yields CDR1 SGHDT and CDR2 YYEEEE. This CDR3 has 15 residues. Trimming cost V 7 bases and J 2 bases; bases outside gene matches: 11. The CDR3 region has the DNA TGTGCCAGCGGGGGGCCCGGGACAGGCACCTACGAGCAGTACTTC. Encoded protein: CASGGPGTGTYEQYF.

The chain has TRBV5-5 and TRBJ2-1, with D possibly being TRBD2 (5 bases). Germline V lookup: CDR1 SGHKS, CDR2 YYEKEE (reference sequence). The CDR3 is 13 amino acids. The V end lost 0 bases, the J end lost 13 bases, and 14 bases lay between the germline ends. The CDR3 nucleotides read TGTGCCAGCAGCTTGGGAACCGGGGTCCTACAGTTCTTC. Translation: CASSLGTGVLQFF.

By its share, this clonotype is medium-sized. J is TRBJ1-6 and V is TRBV3-1; D gene ambiguous. V lost 4 bases and J 10 bases, leaving 11 bases between the germline ends. Looked up from germline, CDR1 is LGHDT and CDR2 is YNNKEL (reference sequence). The CDR3 consists of 13 residues. CDR3 DNA sequence: TGTGCCAGCAGCCTACCGTTCAGGTCACCCCTCCACTTT. Its translation is CASSLPFRSPLHF.

By sample share, this clonotype is medium-sized. The V call is TRBV6-4, the J call TRBJ2-2; D remains ambiguous. Trimming took 6 bases from V and 3 from J, leaving 11 bases between them. The CDR3 covers 14 residues. CDR1 and CDR2 (germline): MRHNA, SNTAGT. The CDR3 DNA reads TGTGCCAGCAGCGAAGCCCCTGACACCGGGGAGCTGTTTTTT. It is translated as CASSEAPDTGELFF.

This clonotype has ten or more counts. V is TRBV6-2 or TRBV6-3 and J is TRBJ1-5; D is unresolved. Deletions cut 6 bases from V and 0 bases from J, with 12 bases between. The germline V gene has CDR1 MNHEY and CDR2 SVGEGT. The CDR3 consists of 15 residues. CDR3 protein: CASRPALYSNQPQHF. As DNA, the CDR3 is TGTGCCAGCAGGCCGGCTCTTTATAGCAATCAGCCCCAGCATTTT.

This clonotype occurred many times. The rearrangement links TRBV29-1 to TRBJ2-5; 10 positions match TRBD1. Germline V gene sequence: CDR1 SQVTM, CDR2 ANQGSEA. The length of the CDR3 is 14 residues. V shed 6 bases, J shed 4 bases, and the junction held 8 bases outside the gene matches. Here the CDR3 reads CSVSRGDRGETQYF. CDR3 in DNA: TGCAGCGTGAGCCGCGGGGACAGGGGAGAGACCCAGTACTTC.

This clonotype is labeled as medium-sized. V usage is TRBV6-5 and J usage is TRBJ1-1; D possibly corresponds to TRBD1 (5 bases). Germline values: CDR1 MNHEY, CDR2 SVGAGI. CDR3 size: 14 residues. Trimming took 4 bases from V and 3 from J, leaving 12 bases between them. CDR3 DNA: TGTGCCAGCAGTTGGGGCCTTAAGGACACTGAAGCTTTCTTT. Translating it yields CASSWGLKDTEAFF.

The sample holds many counts of this clonotype. This sequence joins TRBV4-3 and TRBJ2-7, with 10 positions matching TRBD1. Germline V gives CDR1 LGHNA, CDR2 YSLEER. CDR3 length: 17 amino acids. J lost 2 bases, V lost 0 bases, and 7 bases had no gene match. CDR3: CASSQDWGTGDPYEQYF. CDR3 coding DNA: TGCGCCAGCAGCCAAGATTGGGGGACAGGGGATCCCTACGAGCAGTACTTC.

Judged by abundance, this clonotype is medium-sized (0.01 to 0.1%). This CDR3 reads CASSSSGGDTQYF. The CDR3 nucleotides are TGTGCCAGCAGCTCCTCCGGGGGAGATACGCAGTATTTT. J is TRBJ2-3 and V is TRBV7-2; TRBD2 is a possible D gene (6 bases). Germline CDR1 SGHTA, CDR2 FQGNSA. This CDR3 has 13 residues. Trimming left V 4 bases short and J 5 bases short, with 10 bases between.

This clonotype is medium-sized within its sample. The CDR3 DNA reads TGTGCCAGCAGTTACCCCGGACAGAGCTATGGCTACACCTTC. This translates into CASSYPGQSYGYTF. The genes are TRBV6-6 and TRBJ1-2; tentative D call: TRBD1 (6 bases). CDR1 MNHNY and CDR2 SVGAGI come from the germline V gene (reference sequence). The CDR3 consists of 14 residues. Trimming cost V 2 bases and J 4 bases, with 11 bases left between them.

This clonotype is labeled medium-sized. The chain links TRBV6-2 or TRBV6-3 to TRBJ1-2; 9 nucleotides agree with TRBD1. This CDR3 region has 16 residues. The ends lost 2 bases at V and 7 bases at J; junction bases unmatched: 11. Germline CDR1 is MNHEY and CDR2 is SVGEGT. The CDR3 coding sequence is TGTGCCAGCAGTTACACCTCCGCGGGACAGGGCTTTGGCTACACCTTC. Protein product: CASSYTSAGQGFGYTF.

Sample share makes this clonotype medium-sized. The chain is built from TRBV28 and TRBJ1-4; D is unclear. Per germline, CDR1 MDHEN and CDR2 SYDVKM. Trimming removed 6 bases from V and 4 bases from J, with 3 bases in between. The CDR3 length is 11 residues. The CDR3 loop is CASSDNEKLFF. The CDR3 nucleotides are TGTGCCAGCAGCGATAATGAAAAACTGTTTTTT.

This clonotype counts as medium-sized. The genes are TRBV4-3 and TRBJ1-2; D perhaps matches TRBD1 (5 bases). CDR3 length: 18 residues. V lost 0 bases, J lost 0 bases, and 17 bases lay in between. Germline V gene lookup returns CDR1 LGHNA and CDR2 YSLEER. CDR3 coding DNA: TGCGCCAGCAGCCAAGATCCATCGACAGCAGCAGCTAACTATGGCTACACCTTC. Residues: CASSQDPSTAAANYGYTF.

This clonotype was picked up many times. This sequence joins TRBV5-1 and TRBJ2-5; D uncertain. The V and J ends lost 3 bases and 1 base respectively, with 13 bases between them. Germline V gives CDR1 SGHRS, CDR2 YFSETQ. This CDR3 contains 15 residues. CDR3 coding DNA: TGCGCCAGCAGCTCCCTTGGCATCGTCCAAGAGACCCAGTACTTC. Translated: CASSSLGIVQETQYF.

At least ten counts were recorded for this clonotype. One junction end does not reproduce the germline sequence, and a read error may be involved. The chain's CDR3 is CSVRRGDSTDTQYF. CDR3 nucleotides: TGCAGTGTTAGACGGGGGGACAGCACAGATACGCAGTATTTT. The V and J genes are TRBV20-1 and TRBJ2-3; 7 positions match TRBD2. The CDR3 has 14 amino acids. Germline V lookup: CDR1 DFQATT, CDR2 SNEGSKA (reference sequence).

This clonotype is judged medium-sized. The CDR3 loop is CASSKASGQPQHF. CDR3 bases: TGCGCCAGCAGTAAGGCCTCCGGTCAGCCCCAGCATTTT. The chain employs TRBV5-1 and TRBJ1-5, with D unresolved. The germline gives CDR1 SGHRS, CDR2 YFSETQ. This CDR3 spans 13 amino acids. V lost 5 bases, J lost 6 bases, and 12 bases lay in between.

This clonotype is categorized as medium-sized (0.01 to 0.1%). The chain links TRBV5-1 to TRBJ1-4, with a possible D match to TRBD1 (6 bases). Per the germline V gene, CDR1 is SGHRS and CDR2 is YFSETQ. The V and J ends lost 4 bases and 7 bases respectively, with 20 bases between them. This CDR3 is built from 16 residues. The CDR3 reads CASSPDRPGGREKLFF. CDR3 DNA: TGCGCCAGCAGCCCCGACAGGCCGGGAGGACGTGAAAAACTGTTTTTT.

This clonotype is judged medium-sized. The V gene is TRBV18, the J gene TRBJ2-1; a weak D match, TRBD2 (5 bases). This CDR3 is 16 amino acids long. CDR1 and CDR2 (germline): KGHSH, LQKENI. The V end was cut by 6 bases, the J end by 5 bases, with 20 bases between. The CDR3 spells CASSDPRDARDNEQFF. CDR3 nucleotides: TGTGCCAGCTCGGATCCGAGGGATGCGAGGGACAATGAGCAGTTCTTC.

This clonotype was found many times. This rearrangement joins TRBV2 to TRBJ2-2; maybe TRBD2 (6 bases). Germline CDR1 SNHLY, CDR2 FYNNEI. V gave up 2 bases and J gave up 3 bases, with 22 bases separating them. CDR3 size: 19 residues. The CDR3, as DNA: TGTGCCAGCAGTGAAAGGGTTGGCGGGGCGCGGCGTTACACCGGGGAGCTGTTTTTT. Its protein is CASSERVGGARRYTGELFF.

At least ten counts were recorded for this clonotype. V is TRBV11-2 and J is TRBJ2-6; unclear D gene. Germline-derived CDR1 and CDR2 are SGHAT and FQNNGV. The CDR3 is made up of 17 amino acids. Trimming removed 2 bases at V and 0 bases at J, with 11 bases between. The CDR3 reads CASSLRRQPSGANVLTF. For the CDR3, the DNA is TGTGCCAGCAGCTTACGTCGGCAGCCCTCTGGGGCCAACGTCCTGACTTTC.

This clonotype was counted ten times or more. This may be a read error, as it is one base from a much larger clone. CDR3 nucleotide sequence: TGCGCCAGCAGCTTGGGGACCCACAACGATGGCTACACCTTC. Protein product: CASSLGTHNDGYTF. The chain has TRBV5-1 and TRBJ1-2; D gene ambiguous. The ends were cut back, 0 bases at V and 6 bases at J, with 12 bases in the middle. Germline V gene sequence: CDR1 SGHRS, CDR2 YFSETQ. This CDR3 has 14 amino acids.

This clonotype rates as medium-sized. The chain recombines TRBV6-5 with TRBJ1-1; D is ambiguous. The germline gives CDR1 MNHEY, CDR2 SVGAGI. V was shortened by 5 bases and J by 3 bases, with 13 bases between the two germline ends. This CDR3 is built from 14 residues. CDR3 amino acids: CASSRGLGYTEAFF. The CDR3 DNA is TGTGCCAGCAGTCGAGGGTTGGGGTACACTGAAGCTTTCTTT.

This clonotype has at least ten counts. J is TRBJ2-1 and V is TRBV3-1; D not resolved. Germline V gene sequence: CDR1 LGHDT, CDR2 YNNKEL (reference sequence). The CDR3 is 12 residues long. Trimming removed 4 bases from V and 9 bases from J, with 10 bases in between. CDR3 sequence: CASSRRLGEQFF. The DNA of the CDR3 is TGTGCCAGCAGCCGCCGGTTGGGTGAGCAGTTCTTC.

In this sample, this clonotype is medium-sized. The genes are TRBV6-4 and TRBJ1-1, with unresolved D. The CDR3 spans 16 residues. Trimming took 2 bases from V and 5 from J, leaving 18 bases between them. Germline CDR1 MRHNA, CDR2 SNTAGT. In nucleotides, the CDR3 is TGTGCCAGCAGTGACCCCGGCCGGGCTGGAGGGACTGAAGCTTTCTTT. Protein sequence: CASSDPGRAGGTEAFF.